This is a list of T cell receptor beta chains from one sample in a study of T-cell memory formation after mild COVID-19. TCRdb re-called the 5' RACE reads through MiXCR, storing one row per CDR3 protein. The sample includes roughly 310,000 distinct CDR3 sequences, roughly 15% of them seen just once. The sequencing input was PBMCs or a T cell subset sorted from them (not recorded which). The receptors were sampled from a man between 18 and 35 years old who had mild COVID-19 (a few samples of this study predate the infection). Cell type and time point are not known. Each CDR3 is given with its conserved first and last residue. The order of the fields is CDR3 length, J gene, D gene, clone size, V gene, CDR3 protein, CDR3 DNA. The D gene is left open where the match is weak. Some rows mark clone size as missing; the rest say once, few, many or name a class of expanded clone.

length: 14; J: TRBJ1-2; D: TRBD1; size: few; V: TRBV7-9; CDR3: CASSSLGQEYGYTF; DNA: TGTGCCAGCAGCTCCCTGGGACAGGAGTATGGCTACACCTTC
length: 10; J: TRBJ2-7; D: NA; size: NA; V: TRBV2; CDR3: CASGEYEQYF; DNA: TGTGCCAGCGGGGAGTACGAGCAGTACTTC
length: 15; J: TRBJ2-5; D: NA; size: few; V: TRBV4-3; CDR3: CASSQVPEIQETQYF; DNA: TGCGCCAGCAGCCAAGTACCAGAAATTCAAGAGACCCAGTACTTC
length: 15; J: TRBJ2-4; D: NA; size: NA; V: TRBV7-8; CDR3: CASSLARASSNIQYF; DNA: TGTGCCAGCAGCTTAGCACGCGCGAGTTCAAACATTCAGTACTTC
length: 13; J: TRBJ2-7; D: NA; size: NA; V: TRBV4-1; CDR3: CASSQEQATEQYF; DNA: TGCGCCAGCAGCCAAGAACAGGCTACGGAGCAGTACTTC
length: 16; J: TRBJ2-3; D: NA; size: few; V: TRBV12-3/TRBV12-4; CDR3: CASSPRLMASTDTQYF; DNA: TGTGCCAGCAGTCCACGACTAATGGCTAGCACAGATACGCAGTATTTT
length: 15; J: TRBJ1-1; D: NA; size: NA; V: TRBV5-1; CDR3: CASSLGWGGNTEAFF; DNA: TGCGCCAGCAGCTTGGGATGGGGAGGGAACACTGAAGCTTTCTTT
length: 13; J: TRBJ1-1; D: NA; size: few; V: TRBV12-3/TRBV12-4; CDR3: CASSPYHNTEAFF; DNA: TGTGCCAGCAGCCCATACCATAACACTGAAGCTTTCTTT
length: 16; J: TRBJ2-1; D: TRBD2; size: few; V: TRBV5-1; CDR3: CASSWGLAGDYNEQFF; DNA: TGCGCCAGCAGCTGGGGACTAGCGGGGGATTACAATGAGCAGTTCTTC
length: 15; J: TRBJ2-3; D: NA; size: NA; V: TRBV12-5; CDR3: CASGFTYRGADTQYF; DNA: TGTGCTAGTGGTTTCACATATAGGGGGGCAGATACGCAGTATTTT
length: 15; J: TRBJ2-3; D: TRBD1; size: many; V: TRBV5-1; CDR3: CASSLPGQGTDTQYF; DNA: TGCGCCAGCAGCTTACCGGGACAGGGGACAGATACGCAGTATTTT
length: 12; J: TRBJ2-2; D: NA; size: NA; V: TRBV2; CDR3: CARQKNTGELFF; DNA: TGTGCCAGACAGAAGAACACCGGGGAGCTGTTTTTT
length: 14; J: TRBJ1-1; D: TRBD1; size: few; V: TRBV5-1; CDR3: CASSSQTGQTEAFF; DNA: TGCGCCAGCAGCTCCCAGACAGGGCAAACTGAAGCTTTCTTT
length: 15; J: TRBJ2-3; D: TRBD2; size: few; V: TRBV7-9; CDR3: CASSPNSGTSGGQYF; DNA: TGTGCCAGCAGCCCGAACTCCGGGACTAGCGGGGGGCAGTATTTT
length: 12; J: TRBJ2-3; D: NA; size: NA; V: TRBV12-3/TRBV12-4; CDR3: CASSLRRSTQYF; DNA: TGTGCCAGCAGTCTCCGGAGAAGTACGCAGTATTTT
length: 15; J: TRBJ2-5; D: NA; size: few; V: TRBV5-1; CDR3: CASSQREGTGETQYF; DNA: TGCGCCAGCAGCCAAAGGGAAGGGACGGGTGAGACCCAGTACTTC
length: 15; J: TRBJ1-4; D: NA; size: NA; V: TRBV15; CDR3: CATSGAAATNEKLFF; DNA: TGTGCCACCAGCGGTGCAGCTGCAACTAATGAAAAACTGTTTTTT
length: 13; J: TRBJ2-5; D: NA; size: few; V: TRBV18; CDR3: CASSPQYQETQYF; DNA: TGTGCCAGCTCACCACAGTACCAAGAGACCCAGTACTTC
length: 13; J: TRBJ1-2; D: NA; size: NA; V: TRBV28; CDR3: CASSSHAPPGYTF; DNA: TGTGCCAGCAGTTCCCATGCCCCCCCCGGCTACACCTTC
length: 14; J: TRBJ2-5; D: TRBD2; size: NA; V: TRBV7-2; CDR3: CASSLSTGGKTQYF; DNA: TGTGCCAGCAGCTTATCTACGGGGGGGAAGACCCAGTACTTC
length: 14; J: TRBJ2-5; D: NA; size: few; V: TRBV7-9; CDR3: CASSPDGMGETQYF; DNA: TGTGCCAGCAGCCCTGATGGGATGGGAGAGACCCAGTACTTC
length: 14; J: TRBJ2-5; D: NA; size: few; V: TRBV5-1; CDR3: CASSSTGWQETQYF; DNA: TGCGCCAGCAGCTCAACAGGGTGGCAAGAGACCCAGTACTTC
length: 15; J: TRBJ2-2; D: NA; size: NA; V: TRBV12-3/TRBV12-4; CDR3: CASSFIHRGTGELFF; DNA: TGTGCCAGCAGTTTTATCCACCGCGGGACAGGGGAGCTGTTTTTT
length: 16; J: TRBJ2-5; D: NA; size: NA; V: TRBV4-1; CDR3: CASSQSDRPLGETQYF; DNA: TGCGCCAGCAGCCAGTCCGACAGGCCCCTGGGGGAGACCCAGTACTTC
length: 18; J: TRBJ2-7; D: NA; size: NA; V: TRBV9; CDR3: CASSVAQGRDNREYEQYF; DNA: TGTGCCAGCAGCGTAGCCCAGGGACGGGACAACAGGGAATACGAGCAGTACTTC
length: 14; J: TRBJ1-2; D: TRBD1; size: NA; V: TRBV12-3/TRBV12-4; CDR3: CASRDGTGGYGYTF; DNA: TGTGCCAGCAGAGATGGGACAGGGGGCTATGGCTACACCTTC
length: 13; J: TRBJ1-2; D: TRBD1; size: NA; V: TRBV10-3; CDR3: CAISPDRNYGYTF; DNA: TGTGCCATCAGTCCGGACAGGAACTATGGCTACACCTTC
length: 15; J: TRBJ2-2; D: TRBD2; size: few; V: TRBV6-5; CDR3: CASTLAGGNTGELFF; DNA: TGTGCCAGCACCTTAGCGGGGGGTAACACCGGGGAGCTGTTTTTT